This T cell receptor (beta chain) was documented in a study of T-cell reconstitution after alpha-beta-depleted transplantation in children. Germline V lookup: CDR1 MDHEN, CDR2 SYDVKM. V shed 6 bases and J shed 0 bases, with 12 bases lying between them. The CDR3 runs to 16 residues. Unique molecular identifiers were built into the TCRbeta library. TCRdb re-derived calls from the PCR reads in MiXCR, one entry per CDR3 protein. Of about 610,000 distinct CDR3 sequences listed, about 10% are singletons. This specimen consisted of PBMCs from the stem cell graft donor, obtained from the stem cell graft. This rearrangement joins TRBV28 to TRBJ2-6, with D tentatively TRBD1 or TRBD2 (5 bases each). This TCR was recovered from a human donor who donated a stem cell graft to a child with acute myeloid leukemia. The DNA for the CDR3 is TGTGCCAGCAGAGGGACGACTTTCTCTGGGGCCAACGTCCTGACTTTC. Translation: CASRGTTFSGANVLTF.